Listed below are T cell receptor beta chains from one sample, sequenced in a study of early T cells in non-severe SARS-CoV-2 infection. MiXCR, applied by TCRdb to the 5' RACE reads, yields one record per CDR3 protein. Among fewer than 100,000 distinct CDR3 sequences, roughly 13% were seen once, and the ten largest hold about 2.1%. Sequenced sample: whole blood. The receptors were sampled from an adult who was a healthcare worker with PCR-confirmed SARS-CoV-2 infection or an uninfected control (not recorded which). Both conserved end residues are part of each CDR3. A D gene is named only where the DNA matches it firmly. A row's size may be missing; if present it is once, few, many or a size class.

length	V	J	size	D	CDR3	DNA
16	TRBV7-9	TRBJ1-6	many	-	CASSLVGTPAESPLHF	TGTGCCAGCAGCTTAGTGGGGACCCCGGCCGAGTCACCCCTCCACTTT
14	TRBV7-6	TRBJ2-3	many	-	CASSLDTRTDTQYF	TGTGCCAGCAGCTTAGACACCCGCACAGATACGCAGTATTTT
15	TRBV5-1	TRBJ1-2	few	-	CASSDISTGNYGYTF	TGCGCCAGCAGCGACATTTCAACAGGGAACTATGGCTACACCTTC
13	TRBV29-1	TRBJ2-5	few	TRBD1	CSVDLGQQETQYF	TGCAGCGTTGACCTGGGACAGCAAGAGACCCAGTACTTC
13	TRBV28	TRBJ1-6	many	-	CASSQTGTSPLHF	TGTGCCAGCAGTCAAACAGGGACTTCACCCCTCCACTTT
14	TRBV15	TRBJ1-2	-	-	CATSRDLGGDGYTF	TGTGCCACCAGCAGAGATTTGGGGGGAGATGGCTACACCTTC
16	TRBV6-1	TRBJ2-4	many	TRBD2	CASSEVWEVAGALQYF	TGTGCCAGCAGTGAAGTGTGGGAGGTAGCGGGGGCCCTTCAGTACTTC
16	TRBV9	TRBJ1-6	many	-	CASSARVSSYNSPLHF	TGTGCCAGCAGCGCCAGGGTGAGCTCCTATAATTCACCCCTCCACTTT
13	TRBV7-9	TRBJ1-1	many	-	CASSLWENTEAFF	TGTGCCAGCAGCTTATGGGAAAACACTGAAGCTTTCTTT
17	TRBV6-6	TRBJ1-5	many	TRBD1	CASSSGTGLYSNQPQHF	TGTGCCAGCAGTTCCGGGACAGGACTCTATAGCAATCAGCCCCAGCATTTT
16	TRBV28	TRBJ2-5	-	TRBD2	CASSSPSSGGQETQYF	TGTGCCAGCAGTTCTCCGTCTAGCGGGGGGCAAGAGACCCAGTACTTC
16	TRBV7-6	TRBJ2-7	many	TRBD1	CASSLGQALGPYEQYF	TGTGCCAGCAGCTTGGGACAGGCTTTAGGCCCCTACGAGCAGTACTTC
14	TRBV6-5	TRBJ2-2	-	-	CASIKLGGSGELFF	TGTGCCAGCATTAAGCTCGGGGGAAGCGGGGAGCTGTTTTTT
12	TRBV7-9	TRBJ2-3	-	-	CASSQQSETQYF	TGTGCCAGCAGCCAACAATCCGAAACGCAGTATTTT
14	TRBV5-1	TRBJ2-3	-	-	CASSLLSSTDTQYF	TGCGCCAGCAGCTTGTTGTCCAGCACAGATACGCAGTATTTT
13	TRBV29-1	TRBJ1-2	many	TRBD1	CSVAGDREVGYTF	TGCAGCGTTGCCGGGGACAGGGAGGTGGGCTACACCTTC
15	TRBV5-1	TRBJ2-3	-	TRBD2	CASSLEGLGADTQYF	TGCGCCAGCAGCTTGGAGGGACTAGGAGCAGATACGCAGTATTTT
14	TRBV20-1	TRBJ2-7	-	-	CSARGPGATYEQYF	TGCAGTGCGAGAGGGCCAGGGGCTACCTACGAGCAGTACTTC
15	TRBV7-6	TRBJ2-7	-	TRBD2	CASSLNSGGTYEQYF	TGTGCCAGCAGCTTAAATAGCGGGGGGACCTACGAGCAGTACTTC
11	TRBV10-2	TRBJ2-1	few	-	CASSEDNEQFF	TGCGCCAGCAGTGAGGACAATGAGCAGTTCTTC
11	TRBV29-1	TRBJ2-1	few	-	CSVVLYNEQFF	TGCAGCGTTGTTCTCTACAATGAGCAGTTCTTC
12	TRBV5-6	TRBJ2-3	many	-	CASSPIGDTQYF	TGTGCCAGCAGCCCTATAGGAGATACGCAGTATTTT
15	TRBV20-1	TRBJ2-7	-	-	CSARENRGGSYEQYF	TGCAGTGCTAGAGAAAACAGGGGAGGCTCCTACGAGCAGTACTTC
14	TRBV3-1	TRBJ1-1	few	-	CASSQGTLHTEAFF	TGTGCCAGCAGCCAAGGGACACTTCACACTGAAGCTTTCTTT
14	TRBV29-1	TRBJ2-7	-	-	CSVEKDGARYEQYF	TGCAGCGTTGAGAAGGACGGGGCTCGCTACGAGCAGTACTTC
10	TRBV20-1	TRBJ1-1	-	-	CSANYPEAFF	TGCAGTGCTAATTACCCTGAAGCTTTCTTT
14	TRBV5-4	TRBJ1-2	many	-	CASSLVTRPYGYTF	TGTGCCAGCAGCTTGGTTACCAGGCCCTATGGCTACACCTTC
17	TRBV19	TRBJ1-5	many	-	CASRLLHDGAGNQPQHF	TGTGCCAGTAGGCTCCTTCATGACGGGGCGGGCAATCAGCCCCAGCATTTT